The present T cell receptor beta chain was sequenced within a study of blood T cell repertoires in COVID-19. Profiled with immunoSEQ multiplex PCR; TCRdb holds only in-frame clones, not every one. The data hold 110,000 or so clones, with about 88% observed a single time. This receptor was obtained from a man aged 35 to 55 with acute or convalescent COVID-19. The specimen was peripheral blood.

The CDR3 DNA sequence: TGTGCCAGCAGGGCCACAGGGGACACTGAAGCTTTCTTT. Its protein product is CASRATGDTEAFF. The gene calls are TRBV5-4 and TRBJ1-1, with 7 bases aligning to TRBD1. This CDR3 is 13 amino acids long. V was pared by 5 bases and J by 3 bases, with 4 bases of the junction left unmatched. Germline V lookup: CDR1 SGHNT, CDR2 YYREEE (reference sequence).